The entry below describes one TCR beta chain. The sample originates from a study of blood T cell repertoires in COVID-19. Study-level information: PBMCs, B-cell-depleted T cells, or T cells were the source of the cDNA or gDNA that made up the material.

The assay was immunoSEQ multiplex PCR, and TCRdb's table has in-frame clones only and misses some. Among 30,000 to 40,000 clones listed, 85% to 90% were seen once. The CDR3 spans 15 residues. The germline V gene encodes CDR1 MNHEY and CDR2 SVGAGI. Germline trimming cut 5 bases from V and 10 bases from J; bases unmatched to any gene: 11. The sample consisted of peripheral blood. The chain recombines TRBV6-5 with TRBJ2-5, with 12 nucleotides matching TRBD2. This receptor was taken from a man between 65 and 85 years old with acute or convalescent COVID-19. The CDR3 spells CASSPLGLAGGDQYF. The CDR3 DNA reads TGTGCCAGCAGTCCCCTCGGGCTAGCGGGAGGGGACCAGTACTTC.